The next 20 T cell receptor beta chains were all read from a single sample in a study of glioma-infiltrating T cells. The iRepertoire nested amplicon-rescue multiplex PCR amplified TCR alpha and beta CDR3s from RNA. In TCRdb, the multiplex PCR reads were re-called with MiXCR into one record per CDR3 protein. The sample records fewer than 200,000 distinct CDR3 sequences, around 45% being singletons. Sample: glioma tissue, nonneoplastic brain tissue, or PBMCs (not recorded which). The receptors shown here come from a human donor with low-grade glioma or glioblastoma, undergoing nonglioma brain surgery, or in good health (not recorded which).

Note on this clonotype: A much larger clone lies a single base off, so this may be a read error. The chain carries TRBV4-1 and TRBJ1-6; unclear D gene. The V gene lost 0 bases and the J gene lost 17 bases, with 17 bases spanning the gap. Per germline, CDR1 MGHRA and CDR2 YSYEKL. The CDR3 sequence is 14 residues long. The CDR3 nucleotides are TGCGCCAGCAGCCAAGAAAACGCAGGTCGATCCATCCACTTT. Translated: CASSQENAGRSIHF.

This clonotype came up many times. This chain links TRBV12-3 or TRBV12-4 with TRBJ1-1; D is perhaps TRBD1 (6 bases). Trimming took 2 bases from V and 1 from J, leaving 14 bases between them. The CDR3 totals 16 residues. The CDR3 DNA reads TGTGCCAGCAGTTTATGGGCGGGGACAACGAACACTGAAGCTTTCTTT. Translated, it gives CASSLWAGTTNTEAFF.

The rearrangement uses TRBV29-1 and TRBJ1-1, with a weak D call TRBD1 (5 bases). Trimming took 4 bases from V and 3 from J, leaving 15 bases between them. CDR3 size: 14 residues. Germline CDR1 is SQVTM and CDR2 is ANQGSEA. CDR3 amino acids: CSVARRERHTEAFF. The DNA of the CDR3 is TGCAGCGTTGCTCGCAGGGAGCGACACACTGAAGCTTTCTTT.

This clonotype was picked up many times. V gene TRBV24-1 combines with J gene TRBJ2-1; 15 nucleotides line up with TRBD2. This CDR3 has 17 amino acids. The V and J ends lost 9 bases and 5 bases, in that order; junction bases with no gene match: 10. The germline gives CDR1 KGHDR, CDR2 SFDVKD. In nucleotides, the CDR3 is TGTGCCACCGGACGGCCGGGACTAGCGGGAGGCCACAATGAGCAGTTCTTC. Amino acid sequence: CATGRPGLAGGHNEQFF.

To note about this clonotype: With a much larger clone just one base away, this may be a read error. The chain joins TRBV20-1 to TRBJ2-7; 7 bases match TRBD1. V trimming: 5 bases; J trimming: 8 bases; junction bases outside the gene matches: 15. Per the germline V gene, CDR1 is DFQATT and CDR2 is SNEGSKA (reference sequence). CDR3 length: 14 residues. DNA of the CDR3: TGCAGTGCTTGGAAGGGACAGCCGCGACCCCAGCAGTACTTC. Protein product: CSAWKGQPRPQQYF.

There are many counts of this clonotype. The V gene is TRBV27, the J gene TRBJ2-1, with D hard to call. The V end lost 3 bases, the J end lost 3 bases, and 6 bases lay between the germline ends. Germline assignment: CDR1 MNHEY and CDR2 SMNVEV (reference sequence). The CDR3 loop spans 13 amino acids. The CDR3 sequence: CASSLSDYNEQFF. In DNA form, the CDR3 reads TGTGCCAGCAGTTTGTCCGACTACAATGAGCAGTTCTTC.

CDR3 sequence (DNA): TGTGCCAGCAACCCCCCGGCCGGAGGGGATACGCAGTATTTT. It translates to CASNPPAGGDTQYF. The chain recombines TRBV3-1 with TRBJ2-3; tentatively, D is TRBD2 (6 bases). CDR3 size: 14 residues. The ends were cut back, 7 bases at V and 6 bases at J, with 17 bases in the middle. Germline CDR1 LGHDT, CDR2 YNNKEL (reference sequence).

The CDR3: CASSVRAHYIEAFF. The CDR3 DNA reads TGTGCCAGCAGTGTTCGGGCCCACTACATTGAAGCTTTCTTT. V gene TRBV28 combines with J gene TRBJ1-1; D is ambiguous. Germline V CDR1 and CDR2: MDHEN, SYDVKM. The ends were cut back, 5 bases at V and 7 bases at J, with 17 bases in the middle. The CDR3 length is 14 residues.

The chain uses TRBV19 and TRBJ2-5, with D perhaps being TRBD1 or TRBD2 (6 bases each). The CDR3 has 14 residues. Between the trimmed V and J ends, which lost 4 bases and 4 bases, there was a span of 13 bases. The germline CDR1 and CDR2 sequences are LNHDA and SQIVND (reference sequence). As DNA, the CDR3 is TGTGCCAGTAGTAATACTGGGGGGCCAGAGACCCAGTACTTC. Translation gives CASSNTGGPETQYF.

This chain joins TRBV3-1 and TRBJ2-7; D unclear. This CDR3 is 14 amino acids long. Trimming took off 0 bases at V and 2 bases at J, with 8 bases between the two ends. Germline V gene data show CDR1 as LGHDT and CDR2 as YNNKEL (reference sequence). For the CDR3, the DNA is TGTGCCAGCAGCCAAGATCGAGGACCCTACGAGCAGTACTTC. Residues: CASSQDRGPYEQYF.

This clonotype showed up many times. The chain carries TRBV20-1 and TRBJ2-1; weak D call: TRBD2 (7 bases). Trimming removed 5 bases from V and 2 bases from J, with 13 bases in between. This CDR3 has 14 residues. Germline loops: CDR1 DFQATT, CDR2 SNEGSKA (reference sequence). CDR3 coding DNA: TGCAGTGCTGAGAGCGGGGACACCTACAATGAGCAGTTCTTC. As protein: CSAESGDTYNEQFF.

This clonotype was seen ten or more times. DNA for the CDR3: TGTGCCACCAGCCCGGGAGATATAAACACCATATATTTT. Its translation is CATSPGDINTIYF. The chain uses TRBV15 and TRBJ1-3, with D unclear. Germline V gives CDR1 LNHNV, CDR2 YYDKDF (reference sequence). The ends were cut back, 5 bases at V and 6 bases at J, with 11 bases in the middle. This CDR3 is built from 13 residues.

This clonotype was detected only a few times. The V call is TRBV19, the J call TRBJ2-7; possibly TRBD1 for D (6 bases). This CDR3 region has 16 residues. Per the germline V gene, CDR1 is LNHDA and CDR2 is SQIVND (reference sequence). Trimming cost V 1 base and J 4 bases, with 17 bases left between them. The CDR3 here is CASSIGGGHRLYEQYF. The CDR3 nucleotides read TGTGCCAGTAGTATAGGAGGGGGTCACCGTCTATACGAGCAGTACTTC.

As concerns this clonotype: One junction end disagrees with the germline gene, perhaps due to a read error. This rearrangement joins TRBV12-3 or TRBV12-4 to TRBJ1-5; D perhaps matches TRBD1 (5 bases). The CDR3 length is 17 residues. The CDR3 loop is CASSLDHGGTSNQPKHF. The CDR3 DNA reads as TGTGCCAGCAGTTTAGATCATGGGGGGACTAGCAATCAGCCCAAGCATTTT.

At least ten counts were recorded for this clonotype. The CDR3 loop is CASSLGQGDTQYF. CDR3 nucleotide sequence: TGTGCCAGCAGCTTAGGGCAGGGAGATACGCAGTATTTT. This chain joins TRBV7-2 and TRBJ2-3; a possible D gene is TRBD1 (5 bases). With 1 base removed from V and 5 bases from J, the gap between germline ends came to 7 bases. Germline V gene lookup returns CDR1 SGHTA and CDR2 FQGNSA. The CDR3 is 13 residues long.

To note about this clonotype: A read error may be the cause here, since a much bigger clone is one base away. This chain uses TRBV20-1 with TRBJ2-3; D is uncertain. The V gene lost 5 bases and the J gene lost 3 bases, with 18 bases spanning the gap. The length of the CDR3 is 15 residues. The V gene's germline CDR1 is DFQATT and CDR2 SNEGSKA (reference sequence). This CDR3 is CSALSPSRRTDTQYF. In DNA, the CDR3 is TGCAGTGCTCTAAGCCCCAGCCGAAGAACAGATACGCAGTATTTT.

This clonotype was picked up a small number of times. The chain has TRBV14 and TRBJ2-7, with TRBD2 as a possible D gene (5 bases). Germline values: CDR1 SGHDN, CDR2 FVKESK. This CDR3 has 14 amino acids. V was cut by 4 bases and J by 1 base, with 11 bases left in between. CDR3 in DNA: TGTGCCAGCAGCCCCGCCGGGGTATCCTACGAGCAGTACTTC. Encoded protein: CASSPAGVSYEQYF. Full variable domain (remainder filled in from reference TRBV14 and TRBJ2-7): EAGVTQFPSHSVIEKGQTVTLRCDPISGHDNLYWYRRVMGKEIKFLLHFVKESKQDESGMPNNRFLAERTGGTYSTLKVQPAELEDSGVYFCASSPAGVSYEQYFGPGTRLTVT.

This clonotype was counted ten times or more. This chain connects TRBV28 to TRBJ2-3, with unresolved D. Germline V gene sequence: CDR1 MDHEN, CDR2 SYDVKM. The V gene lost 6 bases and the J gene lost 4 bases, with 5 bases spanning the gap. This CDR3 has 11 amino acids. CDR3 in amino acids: CASSTSDTQYF. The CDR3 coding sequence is TGTGCCAGCAGCACTTCAGATACGCAGTATTTT. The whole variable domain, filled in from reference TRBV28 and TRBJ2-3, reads DVKVTQSSRYLVKRTGEKVFLECVQDMDHENMFWYRQDPGLGLRLIYFSYDVKMKEKGDIPEGYSVSREKKERFSLILESASTNQTSMYLCASSTSDTQYFGPGTRLTVL.

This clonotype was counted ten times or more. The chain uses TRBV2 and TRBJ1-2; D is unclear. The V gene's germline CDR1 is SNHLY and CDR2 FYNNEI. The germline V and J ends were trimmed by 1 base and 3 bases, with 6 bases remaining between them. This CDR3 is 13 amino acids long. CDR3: CASSEGTDYGYTF. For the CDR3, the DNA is TGTGCCAGCAGTGAAGGAACGGACTATGGCTACACCTTC.

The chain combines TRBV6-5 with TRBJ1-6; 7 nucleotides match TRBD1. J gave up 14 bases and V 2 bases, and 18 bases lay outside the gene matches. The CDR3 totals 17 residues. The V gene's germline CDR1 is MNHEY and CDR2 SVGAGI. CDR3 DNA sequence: TGTGCCAGCAGTTACCCTCAAGACAGGGCCGCTCAACGGTCCCTCCACTTT. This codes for CASSYPQDRAAQRSLHF.